The following is a T cell receptor (beta chain) sequence with its context. RNA transcripts served as the template for amplifying TCR beta CDR3 regions. TCR CDR3 underwent first-round RT-PCR with the HTBI primer set. TCRdb passed the multiplex PCR reads through MiXCR, listing each CDR3 protein once. The data contain some 530,000 distinct CDR3 sequences, about 20% of them singletons. These data originate in a study of T cells in Graves' hyperthyroidism and ophthalmopathy. Germline trimming cut 2 bases from V and 7 bases from J; bases unmatched to any gene: 5. The CDR3 contains 15 residues. Germline V gives CDR1 SGHAT, CDR2 FQNNGV.

The sequenced material came from blood. The sequence came from a woman in her 70s with Graves' ophthalmopathy. The chain links TRBV11-2 to TRBJ2-3; TRBD1 matches at 11 bases. The CDR3 loop is CASSLPGQGAYTQYF. CDR3 nucleotides: TGTGCCAGCAGCTTACCCGGACAGGGGGCTTATACGCAGTATTTT.